This TCR beta chain emerged from a study of regulatory T cells in long-lasting Graves disease. In germline, CDR1 is SEHNR, CDR2 FQNEAQ (reference sequence). Trimming at V came to 4 bases and at J to 2 bases, leaving 6 bases not matched to a gene. The CDR3 consists of 16 residues. Researchers made TCR beta libraries by using iRepertoire HTBI primers and running Arm-PCR on CDR3 regions. TCRdb redid the calling of the multiplex PCR reads with MiXCR, one entry per CDR3 protein. The sample has 600,000 to 650,000 distinct CDR3 sequences; about 16% are singletons. The time point: newly diagnosed GD, antithyroid drugs for less than 3 months. Preparation of the TCR library used RNA extracted from PBMCs. The same sample was also used in a study of T cells in Graves' hyperthyroidism and ophthalmopathy.

This clonotype was sampled from a woman between 25 and 40 years old with Graves disease. The chain links TRBV7-9 to TRBJ2-2, with 8 bases lining up with TRBD1. The specimen was peripheral blood mononuclear cells (PBMCs), collected at new diagnosis, from a patient treated with antithyroid drugs. The CDR3 loop is CASSYGTGLNTGELFF. In DNA, the CDR3 is TGTGCCAGCAGCTACGGGACAGGACTAAACACCGGGGAGCTGTTTTTT.